These 18 T cell receptor beta chains share one sample of origin, sequenced in a study of response to subunit inactivated influenza vaccine. One entry per CDR3 protein, called by TCRdb with MiXCR from the RT-PCR reads. The sample consists of hundreds of thousands of distinct CDR3 sequences, 12% to 15% of them appearing once. The sequencing used PBMCs from blood, collected 14 days before vaccination. The receptors derive from a man in his forties or fifties who received an inactivated influenza vaccine.

The genes are TRBV6-2 or TRBV6-3 and TRBJ2-1, with 7 nucleotides matching TRBD1. V lost 6 bases, J lost 5 bases, and 13 bases stayed unmatched. The CDR3 runs to 16 residues. Germline CDR1 MNHEY, CDR2 SVGEGT. Here the CDR3 reads CASRRMTGSQNNEQFF. For the CDR3, the DNA is TGTGCCAGCAGGAGAATGACAGGGTCCCAAAACAATGAGCAGTTCTTC.

The chain links TRBV5-6 to TRBJ2-7; D may match TRBD1 or TRBD2 (5 bases each). The CDR3 has 14 residues. The germline CDR1 and CDR2 sequences are SGHDT and YYEEEE. V lost 4 bases and J 3 bases, leaving 14 bases between the germline ends. DNA of the CDR3: TGTGCCAGCAGCCTAGGGACCAGGGACTACGAGCAGTACTTC. Protein product: CASSLGTRDYEQYF.

The table lists this clonotype with a few counts. V and J are TRBV19 and TRBJ2-5; the D is unclear. This CDR3 spans 14 amino acids. Germline assignment: CDR1 LNHDA and CDR2 SQIVND (reference sequence). V lost 4 bases to trimming and J lost 4 bases, with 13 bases between them. The CDR3 coding sequence is TGTGCCAGTAGTACAACAGCAGGCTCAGAGACCCAGTACTTC. It translates to CASSTTAGSETQYF.

The chain employs TRBV30 and TRBJ2-1; tentatively, D is TRBD2 (5 bases). Germline values: CDR1 GTSNPN, CDR2 SVGIG (reference sequence). Trimming shortened V by 0 bases and J by 6 bases, and 18 bases separated the two germline ends. The CDR3 is made up of 16 amino acids. CDR3 amino acids: CAWSVMLGGLSNEQFF. In DNA, the CDR3 is TGTGCCTGGAGTGTAATGTTGGGCGGGCTATCCAATGAGCAGTTCTTC.

CDR3 sequence reads: CSAREEGYYTGELFF. As DNA, the CDR3 is TGCAGTGCTAGGGAGGAGGGGTATTACACCGGGGAGCTGTTTTTT. The chain combines TRBV20-1 with TRBJ2-2, with D possibly matching TRBD2 (6 bases). V gave up 3 bases and J gave up 3 bases, with 14 bases separating them. This CDR3 contains 15 residues. Looked up from germline, CDR1 is DFQATT and CDR2 is SNEGSKA (reference sequence).

The J gene is TRBJ1-4, the V gene TRBV12-3 or TRBV12-4; D is ambiguous. The V end lost 5 bases, the J end lost 10 bases, and 17 bases lay between the germline ends. This CDR3 spans 14 amino acids. The CDR3 here is CASSARLGVGKLFF. Here the CDR3 DNA reads TGTGCCAGCAGTGCACGACTTGGTGTCGGAAAACTGTTTTTT.

The chain couples TRBV4-3 to TRBJ2-3; D uncertain. The germline CDR1 and CDR2 sequences are LGHNA and YSLEER. Trimming stripped 1 base from V and 2 bases from J, with 19 bases between. The CDR3 extends over 18 amino acids. Here the CDR3 DNA reads TGCGCCAGCAGCCAAGGACCCCACAACGGCGAGAACACAGATACGCAGTATTTT. Its protein product is CASSQGPHNGENTDTQYF.

In this sample, this clonotype turned up a few times. CDR3 sequence (DNA): TGCGCCAGCAGCCCGGGGACAGTTGGGACTGAAGCTTTCTTT. Encoded protein: CASSPGTVGTEAFF. This chain links TRBV4-3 with TRBJ1-1; TRBD1 matches 7 bases. CDR3 length: 14 amino acids. The V gene end was trimmed by 4 bases and the J gene end by 5 bases; junction bases not matched to a gene: 7. The V gene's germline CDR1 is LGHNA and CDR2 YSLEER.

The table lists this clonotype with many counts. The J gene is TRBJ1-2, the V gene TRBV6-1; weak D call: TRBD1 (6 bases). The CDR3 contains 14 residues. CDR1 is MNHNS and CDR2 is SASEGT in the germline V gene. Trimming removed 5 bases at V and 4 bases at J, with 14 bases between. The CDR3 sequence is CASSRTVGSYGYTF. The CDR3 DNA is TGTGCCAGCAGTCGGACAGTAGGGTCCTATGGCTACACCTTC.

The chain is built from TRBV15 and TRBJ2-5, with D tentatively TRBD2 (7 bases). The assigned J gene may be wrong: the sequence end matches TRBJ2-1 better. The CDR3 length is 15 residues. From germline, CDR1 is LNHNV and CDR2 YYDKDF (reference sequence). CDR3 nucleotide sequence: TGTGCCACCAGCAAATTCGGGGGGCGCGGGGAGACCCAGTTCTTC. Residues: CATSKFGGRGETQFF.

This clonotype was observed at least ten times. This chain uses TRBV5-1 with TRBJ2-1; the D gene is possibly TRBD2 (5 bases). Germline V gene lookup returns CDR1 SGHRS and CDR2 YFSETQ. This CDR3 is 11 amino acids long. V lost 4 bases, J lost 7 bases, and 6 bases lay in between. Here the CDR3 reads CASSEGNEQFF. For the CDR3, the DNA is TGCGCCAGCAGCGAGGGAAATGAGCAGTTCTTC.

The chain employs TRBV12-3 or TRBV12-4 and TRBJ2-5; 10 positions agree with TRBD2. The CDR3 length is 16 residues. Germline trimming cut 3 bases from V and 4 bases from J; bases unmatched to any gene: 8. The CDR3 bases are TGTGCCAGCAGTTTGTCCCCGGGACTAGCGAGAGAGACCCAGTACTTC. As protein: CASSLSPGLARETQYF.

This chain joins TRBV20-1 and TRBJ2-2; D ambiguous. The CDR3 covers 10 residues. The V end lost 5 bases, the J end lost 6 bases, and 4 bases lay between the germline ends. Per germline, CDR1 DFQATT and CDR2 SNEGSKA (reference sequence). The CDR3 sequence is CSAQSGELFF. CDR3 nucleotides: TGCAGTGCTCAGTCCGGGGAGCTGTTTTTT.

The rearrangement uses TRBV15 and TRBJ2-4, with 7 positions matching TRBD1. Germline CDR1 and CDR2: LNHNV and YYDKDF (reference sequence). The CDR3 totals 17 residues. J gave up 0 bases and V 0 bases, and 5 bases lay outside the gene matches. The CDR3 coding sequence is TGTGCCACCAGCAGAGATGGTACAGGGGAAGCCAAAAACATTCAGTACTTC. It encodes CATSRDGTGEAKNIQYF. Full variable domain (outside the CDR3, taken from reference TRBV15 and TRBJ2-4): DAMVIQNPRYQVTQFGKPVTLSCSQTLNHNVMYWYQQKSSQAPKLLFHYYDKDFNNEADTPDNFQSRRPNTSFCFLDIRSPGLGDTAMYLCATSRDGTGEAKNIQYFGAGTRLSVL.

This clonotype was detected only a few times. The chain joins TRBV9 to TRBJ2-3, with 7 bases lining up with TRBD2. This CDR3 is 15 amino acids long. Germline V gene sequence: CDR1 SGDLS, CDR2 YYNGEE. V shed 4 bases, J shed 4 bases, and the junction held 9 bases outside the gene matches. CDR3 DNA: TGTGCCAGCAGCCCCCCGGCGGGAGAGCCAGATACGCAGTATTTT. This gives the protein CASSPPAGEPDTQYF.

This clonotype occurred a few times. The chain employs TRBV27 and TRBJ2-7; 8 nucleotides match TRBD1. The V gene's germline CDR1 is MNHEY and CDR2 SMNVEV (reference sequence). Losses at the gene ends were 3 bases for V and 0 bases for J; bases not matched to a gene: 13. This CDR3 has 18 amino acids. The CDR3 is CASSFLRPGQEISYEQYF. The CDR3 DNA follows: TGTGCCAGCAGTTTCCTTCGACCGGGACAGGAGATCTCCTACGAGCAGTACTTC.

The chain is built from TRBV29-1 and TRBJ2-7; TRBD1 matches 8 bases. The germline V gene has CDR1 SQVTM and CDR2 ANQGSEA. The ends lost 6 bases at V and 0 bases at J; junction bases unmatched: 13. The CDR3 has 16 residues. CDR3: CSVRPRGQGPSYEQYF. The DNA of the CDR3 is TGCAGCGTGAGACCCCGAGGACAGGGTCCCTCCTACGAGCAGTACTTC.

The gene calls are TRBV7-9 and TRBJ2-7, with a possible D match to TRBD1 (6 bases). The CDR3 consists of 16 residues. Trimming left V 4 bases short and J 1 base short, with 17 bases between. Germline V CDR1 and CDR2: SEHNR, FQNEAQ (reference sequence). Here the CDR3 reads CASSSALQTGSYEQYF. CDR3 DNA sequence: TGTGCCAGCAGCTCCGCTTTGCAGACAGGTTCCTACGAGCAGTACTTC. The complete variable domain, with remaining parts taken from reference TRBV7-9 and TRBJ2-7, reads DTGVSQNPRHKITKRGQNVTFRCDPISEHNRLYWYRQTLGQGPEFLTYFQNEAQLEKSRLLSDRFSAERPKGSFSTLEIQRTEQGDSAMYLCASSSALQTGSYEQYFGPGTRLTVT.